This TCR beta chain was documented in a study of T cells after yellow fever vaccination. A 5'RACE template-switching step, the method used to make TCR cDNA, added a universal primer site and UMIs. Each CDR3 protein gets one entry after TCRdb re-called the 5' RACE reads with MiXCR. This table holds hundreds of thousands of distinct CDR3 sequences, 12% found once. Study-level results: Primary-vaccination clones mostly resurfaced post-booster (approximately 96% CD4, roughly 87% CD8).

Points on this clonotype: Its specificity is not known.

V lost 0 bases and J 7 bases, leaving 16 bases between the germline ends. Germline assignment: CDR1 LGHNA and CDR2 YSLEER. The CDR3 runs 16 residues. The source was CD4+ T cells sorted from PBMCs, collected 15 days after the yellow fever booster vaccination. The rearrangement links TRBV4-3 to TRBJ2-1; D gene ambiguous. This sequence was found in a man aged 18-30 years who received the YFV17D yellow fever vaccine. The CDR3 nucleotides are TGCGCCAGCAGCCAAGATTCGGCGTGGGAAGGTAATGAGCAGTTCTTC. Residues: CASSQDSAWEGNEQFF.